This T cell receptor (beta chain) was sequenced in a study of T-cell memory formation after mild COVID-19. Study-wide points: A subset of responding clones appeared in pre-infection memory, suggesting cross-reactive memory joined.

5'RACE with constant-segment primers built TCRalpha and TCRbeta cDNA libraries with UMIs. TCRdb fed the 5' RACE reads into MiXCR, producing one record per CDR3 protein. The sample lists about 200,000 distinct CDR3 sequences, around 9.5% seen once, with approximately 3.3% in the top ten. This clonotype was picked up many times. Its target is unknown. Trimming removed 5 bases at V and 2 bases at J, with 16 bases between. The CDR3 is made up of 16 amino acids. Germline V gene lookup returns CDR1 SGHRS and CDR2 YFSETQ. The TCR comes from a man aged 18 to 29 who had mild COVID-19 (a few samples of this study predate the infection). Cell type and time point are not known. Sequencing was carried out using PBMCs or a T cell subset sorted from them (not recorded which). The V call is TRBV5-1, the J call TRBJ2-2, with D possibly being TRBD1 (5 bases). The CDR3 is CASSPIGQGNTGELFF. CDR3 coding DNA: TGCGCCAGCAGTCCAATTGGGCAGGGTAACACCGGGGAGCTGTTTTTT. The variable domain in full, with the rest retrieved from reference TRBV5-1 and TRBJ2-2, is KAGVTQTPRYLIKTRGQQVTLSCSPISGHRSVSWYQQTPGQGLQFLFEYFSETQRNKGNFPGRFSGRQFSNSRSEMNVSTLELGDSALYLCASSPIGQGNTGELFFGEGSRLTVL.